A single sample is the source of the 17 T cell receptor beta chains below, sequenced in a study of early T cells in non-severe SARS-CoV-2 infection. From the 5' RACE reads, TCRdb called clonotypes with MiXCR, one entry per CDR3 protein. The repertoire holds approximately 110,000 distinct CDR3 sequences, with 15% as singletons. Sequencing was performed on whole blood. The source of these receptors is an adult who was a healthcare worker with PCR-confirmed SARS-CoV-2 infection or an uninfected control (not recorded which).

CDR3 in DNA: TGCAGTGCTAGAACCCTGGACAGGCCGGGTGCTGAGACCCAGTACTTC. Translation: CSARTLDRPGAETQYF. V and J are TRBV20-1 and TRBJ2-5, with 7 bases fitting TRBD1. V lost 2 bases to trimming and J lost 5 bases; unmatched junction nucleotides: 14. The CDR3 runs to 16 residues. Per germline, CDR1 DFQATT and CDR2 SNEGSKA (reference sequence).

The chain links TRBV12-3 or TRBV12-4 to TRBJ1-5; no reliable D call. The CDR3 sequence is 12 residues long. The V end lost 6 bases, the J end lost 10 bases, and 13 bases lay between the germline ends. This chain's CDR3 is CASSNPGEPQHF. As DNA, the CDR3 is TGTGCCAGCAGCAACCCCGGGGAACCCCAGCATTTT.

The V and J genes are TRBV10-3 and TRBJ1-2, with 7 bases aligning to TRBD1. The V gene's germline CDR1 is ENHRY and CDR2 SYGVKD. CDR3 length: 14 amino acids. The ends lost 6 bases at V and 7 bases at J; junction bases unmatched: 11. The CDR3 sequence: CAIRNSDRNSGYTF. CDR3 bases: TGTGCCATCAGGAATTCGGACAGGAATAGTGGCTACACCTTC.

The rearrangement uses TRBV27 and TRBJ1-1, with no clear D. Germline-derived CDR1 and CDR2 are MNHEY and SMNVEV (reference sequence). The V gene lost 5 bases and the J gene lost 0 bases, with 13 bases spanning the gap. The CDR3 totals 15 residues. The CDR3 bases are TGTGCCAGCAGTCTCCTGGCCGAGATGAACACTGAAGCTTTCTTT. This sequence encodes CASSLLAEMNTEAFF.

This chain joins TRBV7-9 and TRBJ1-4; D is uncertain. Deletions cut 5 bases from V and 3 bases from J, with 13 bases between. The CDR3 has 15 amino acids. CDR1 is SEHNR and CDR2 is FQNEAQ in the germline V gene (reference sequence). The CDR3 loop reads CASSAPGVSNEKLFF. In DNA, the CDR3 is TGTGCCAGCAGCGCTCCCGGAGTCTCTAATGAAAAACTGTTTTTT.

This clonotype occurred many times. The J gene is TRBJ1-6, the V gene TRBV18; weak D call: TRBD1 (6 bases). With 2 bases removed from V and 9 bases from J, the gap between germline ends came to 14 bases. The CDR3 totals 15 residues. Germline V gives CDR1 KGHSH, CDR2 LQKENI. The CDR3 region has the DNA TGTGCCAGCTCACCAGGGACAACAGGTTCTTCACCCCTCCACTTT. This gives the protein CASSPGTTGSSPLHF.

In its sample, this clonotype was seen many times. The chain uses TRBV30 and TRBJ2-3; 7 positions agree with TRBD1. The ends lost 5 bases at V and 3 bases at J; junction bases unmatched: 5. Germline values: CDR1 GTSNPN, CDR2 SVGIG (reference sequence). The CDR3 runs 13 residues. CDR3 amino acids: CAWGTAGTDTQYF. DNA of the CDR3: TGTGCCTGGGGGACAGCCGGAACAGATACGCAGTATTTT.

This clonotype was found a few times. The gene calls are TRBV3-1 and TRBJ1-2; 10 bases align to TRBD1. In germline, CDR1 is LGHDT, CDR2 YNNKEL (reference sequence). The CDR3 covers 15 residues. V was clipped by 6 bases and J by 2 bases; unmatched bases: 6. This CDR3 is CASRQGQGRNYGYTF. The CDR3 DNA follows: TGTGCCAGCAGGCAGGGACAGGGGAGAAACTATGGCTACACCTTC.

This clonotype was recorded a few times. This chain connects TRBV24-1 to TRBJ2-5, with 12 bases that match TRBD2. Trimming cost V 7 bases and J 2 bases; bases outside gene matches: 4. The germline V gene encodes CDR1 KGHDR and CDR2 SFDVKD. CDR3 length: 15 residues. The CDR3 DNA is TGTGCCACCAGCCCGGGACTAGCGGGTCAAGAGACCCAGTACTTC. Protein: CATSPGLAGQETQYF.

The chain is built from TRBV20-1 and TRBJ1-4; D ambiguous. The ends were cut back, 1 base at V and 5 bases at J, with 8 bases in the middle. This CDR3 is built from 13 residues. Germline loops: CDR1 DFQATT, CDR2 SNEGSKA (reference sequence). The CDR3 DNA sequence: TGCAGTGCTAGAGTCAGCGGAAATGAAAAACTGTTTTTT. Translated: CSARVSGNEKLFF.

This clonotype was seen a few times. CDR3 loop: CASSESWTGGTEAFF. As DNA, the CDR3 is TGTGCCAGCAGTGAATCTTGGACAGGGGGCACTGAAGCTTTCTTT. V gene TRBV6-1 combines with J gene TRBJ1-1; 10 bases line up with TRBD1. This CDR3 contains 15 residues. Germline values: CDR1 MNHNS, CDR2 SASEGT. The V gene end was trimmed by 2 bases and the J gene end by 4 bases; junction bases not matched to a gene: 4.

The chain uses TRBV20-1 and TRBJ2-2; TRBD2 matches at 7 bases. The CDR3 length is 16 residues. Trimming took 3 bases from V and 1 from J; bases not matched to a gene: 8. Germline V lookup: CDR1 DFQATT, CDR2 SNEGSKA (reference sequence). The CDR3 protein is CSARSMGGKNTGELFF. CDR3 DNA: TGCAGTGCTAGGTCCATGGGAGGGAAGAACACCGGGGAGCTGTTTTTT.

V and J are TRBV7-9 and TRBJ2-3; 14 nucleotides align to TRBD2. V gave up 5 bases and J gave up 5 bases; unmatched junction bases: 9. The CDR3 sequence is 17 residues long. Germline values: CDR1 SEHNR, CDR2 FQNEAQ (reference sequence). Here the CDR3 reads CASSPTTSGGAGDTQYF. The CDR3 DNA reads TGTGCCAGCAGCCCCACGACTAGCGGGGGGGCAGGAGATACGCAGTATTTT.

The chain has TRBV12-3 or TRBV12-4 and TRBJ2-2, with a weak D call TRBD1 (6 bases). V lost 2 bases and J 4 bases, leaving 14 bases between the germline ends. The CDR3 sequence is 16 residues long. As DNA, the CDR3 is TGTGCCAGCAGTTTAAGGAGGAGGACAGTCACCGGGGAGCTGTTTTTT. It translates to CASSLRRRTVTGELFF.

The chain recombines TRBV27 with TRBJ2-1; a possible D gene is TRBD2 (6 bases). The CDR3 length is 13 residues. With 3 bases removed from V and 7 bases from J, the gap between germline ends came to 10 bases. From germline, CDR1 is MNHEY and CDR2 SMNVEV (reference sequence). The CDR3 spells CASSFLTRNEQFF. The CDR3 region has the DNA TGTGCCAGCAGTTTCCTGACTAGGAATGAGCAGTTCTTC.

The chain combines TRBV30 with TRBJ2-1, with D possibly TRBD1 on 7 matching bases. CDR3 size: 15 residues. CDR1 and CDR2 from the germline V gene are GTSNPN and SVGIG (reference sequence). The V gene lost 2 bases and the J gene lost 4 bases, with 15 bases spanning the gap. The CDR3 nucleotides are TGTGCCTGGAGTCCCCCCAGGGGGGTGTACAATGAGCAGTTCTTC. Protein product: CAWSPPRGVYNEQFF.

This chain links TRBV9 with TRBJ1-6; D unclear. CDR1 SGDLS and CDR2 YYNGEE come from the germline V gene. Trimming cost V 3 bases and J 14 bases, with 15 bases left between them. The CDR3 is 13 residues long. The CDR3 reads CASSASPQEALHF. The CDR3 DNA reads TGTGCCAGCAGCGCTTCACCCCAAGAAGCCCTCCACTTT. Full variable domain (missing parts from reference TRBV9 and TRBJ1-6): DSGVTQTPKHLITATGQRVTLRCSPRSGDLSVYWYQQSLDQGLQFLIQYYNGEERAKGNILERFSAQQFPDLHSELNLSSLELGDSALYFCASSASPQEALHFGNGTRLTVT.